This entry lists 5 T cell receptor beta chains sequenced from one sample in a study of shared clonotypes between healthy human individuals. Measured with immunoSEQ multiplex PCR; TCRdb has only the in-frame clones, and not every one. The table has 2 million to 2.5 million clones, around 95% seen once; the top ten hold approximately 0.13%. The sequencing input was naive CD4+ T cells sorted from blood. Noted subset: CD45RA+ positively selected. These receptors were obtained from a man between 18 and 35 years old in good health.

Turning to this clone: Other nucleotide sequences in the sample specify the same CDR3. The V and J genes are TRBV18 and TRBJ1-1; TRBD1 is a possible D gene (5 bases). The V gene lost 2 bases and the J gene lost 1 base, with 8 bases spanning the gap. The CDR3 has 14 residues. The V gene's germline CDR1 is KGHSH and CDR2 LQKENI. The CDR3 loop reads CASSPATANTEAFF. In DNA form, the CDR3 reads TGTGCCAGCTCACCAGCGACAGCGAACACTGAAGCTTTCTTT. Filled out from reference TRBV18 and TRBJ1-1, the complete variable domain reads NAGVMQNPRHLVRRRGQEARLRCSPMKGHSHVYWYRQLPEEGLKFMVYLQKENIIDESGMPKERFSAEFPKEGPSILRIQQVVRGDSAAYFCASSPATANTEAFFGQGTRLTVV.

The V call is TRBV7-2, the J call TRBJ1-3; D remains ambiguous. The CDR3 is 16 residues long. Trimming took off 5 bases at V and 4 bases at J, with 18 bases between the two ends. Germline lookup yields CDR1 SGHTA and CDR2 FQGNSA. The CDR3 spells CASSRTPASGGNTIYF. The DNA of the CDR3 is TGTGCCAGCAGCCGGACCCCCGCATCTGGAGGAAACACCATATATTTT.

The sample holds one count of this clone. V gene TRBV5-8 combines with J gene TRBJ2-2, with unresolved D. In germline, CDR1 is SGHTS, CDR2 YDEGEE. There are 14 residues in the CDR3. The ends were cut back, 0 bases at V and 5 bases at J, with 8 bases in the middle. The CDR3 loop reads CASSLAGVTGELFF. In nucleotides, the CDR3 is TGTGCCAGCAGCTTGGCTGGGGTAACCGGGGAGCTGTTTTTT.

The chain couples TRBV7-9 to TRBJ1-3; 8 bases align to TRBD1. This CDR3 has 18 residues. Trimming removed 4 bases from V and 2 bases from J; junction bases left unmatched: 13. The germline V gene has CDR1 SEHNR and CDR2 FQNEAQ (reference sequence). CDR3 nucleotide sequence: TGTGCCAGCAGCTCCTTTACTCCGGGACAGGTACCTGGAAACACCATATATTTT. Amino acid sequence: CASSSFTPGQVPGNTIYF. The entire variable domain, with the rest obtained from reference TRBV7-9 and TRBJ1-3, is as follows: DTGVSQNPRHKITKRGQNVTFRCDPISEHNRLYWYRQTLGQGPEFLTYFQNEAQLEKSRLLSDRFSAERPKGSFSTLEIQRTEQGDSAMYLCASSSFTPGQVPGNTIYFGEGSWLTVV.

In this sample, this clone turned up once. The chain couples TRBV2 to TRBJ1-2; possibly TRBD1 for D (5 bases). The CDR3 loop spans 14 amino acids. The germline V and J ends were trimmed by 0 bases and 8 bases, with 13 bases remaining between them. Germline V gene sequence: CDR1 SNHLY, CDR2 FYNNEI. The CDR3 DNA reads TGTGCCAGCAGTGAAGCGGAGGGGCCAAGCGGCTACACCTTC. It is translated as CASSEAEGPSGYTF.